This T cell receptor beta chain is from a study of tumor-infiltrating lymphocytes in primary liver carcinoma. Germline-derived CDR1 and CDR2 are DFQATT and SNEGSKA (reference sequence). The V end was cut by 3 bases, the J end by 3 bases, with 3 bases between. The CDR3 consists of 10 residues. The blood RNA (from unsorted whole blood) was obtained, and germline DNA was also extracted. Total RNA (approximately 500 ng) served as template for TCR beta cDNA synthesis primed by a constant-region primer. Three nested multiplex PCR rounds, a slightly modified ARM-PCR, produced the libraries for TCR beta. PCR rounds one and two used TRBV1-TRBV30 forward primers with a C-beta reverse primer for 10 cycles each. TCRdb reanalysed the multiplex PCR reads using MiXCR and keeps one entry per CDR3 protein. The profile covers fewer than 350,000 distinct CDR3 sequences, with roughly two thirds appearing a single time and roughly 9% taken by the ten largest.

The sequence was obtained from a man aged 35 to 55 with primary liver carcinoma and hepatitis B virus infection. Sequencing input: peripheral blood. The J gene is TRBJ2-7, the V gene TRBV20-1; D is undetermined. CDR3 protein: CSASFYEQYF. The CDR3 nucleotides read TGCAGTGCTAGCTTCTACGAGCAGTACTTC.